The clone carrying this TCR beta chain was seen many times. Germline V gene sequence: CDR1 SGHRS, CDR2 YFSETQ. This CDR3 spans 17 amino acids. V lost 4 bases and J lost 0; bases outside the gene matches: 7. TCRdb re-analysed the 5' RACE reads in MiXCR, keeping a single row per CDR3 protein. The sample carries about 16,000 distinct CDR3 sequences, approximately 6.8% recorded once. This record belongs to a study of spatial heterogeneity in lung cancer. Time point meaning: blood at routine non-recurrence follow-up after resection. The TCR sequence derives from a male donor with early-stage non-small cell lung cancer. The material was PBMCs, obtained at follow-up. This chain connects TRBV5-1 to TRBJ2-1; the match to TRBD1 covers 10 bases. The CDR3 loop reads CASSPEGQGSSYNEQFF. Written as DNA, the CDR3 is TGCGCCAGCAGCCCGGAGGGACAGGGGAGCTCCTACAATGAGCAGTTCTTC.